These 6 T cell receptor beta chains originate from one sample sequenced in a study of shared clonotypes between healthy human individuals. TCRdb's table, derived via immunoSEQ multiplex PCR, lists solely in-frame clones and lacks some. The sample consists of about 1 million clones, around 76% of them appearing once. Sequenced sample: memory CD4+ T cells sorted from blood. The subset: CD45RA-negative fraction. These receptors were collected from a man aged 18 to 35 in good health.

This clone turned up a few times. The rearrangement uses TRBV5-1 and TRBJ2-3, with TRBD1 identical over 9 bases. The germline CDR1 and CDR2 sequences are SGHRS and YFSETQ. The CDR3 has 17 residues. The junction had 6 bases not matched to a gene; V was cut back by 0 bases and J by 1 base. CDR3 region: CASSLAGQGLGTDTQYF. The DNA for the CDR3 is TGCGCCAGCAGCTTGGCGGGACAGGGTTTGGGCACAGATACGCAGTATTTT.

V and J are TRBV4-1 and TRBJ1-2; tentatively, D is TRBD1 (5 bases). Germline-derived CDR1 and CDR2 are MGHRA and YSYEKL. The CDR3 runs to 16 residues. V lost 0 bases and J lost 4, with 15 bases in between. This CDR3 reads CASSQESQGISYGYTF. As DNA, the CDR3 is TGCGCCAGCAGCCAAGAGAGTCAGGGAATCAGCTATGGCTACACCTTC.

The chain uses TRBV6-5 and TRBJ2-3; no reliable D call. The CDR3 totals 15 residues. V gave up 5 bases and J gave up 1 base, with 13 bases separating them. Germline CDR1 MNHEY, CDR2 SVGAGI. CDR3 coding DNA: TGTGCCAGCAGTCAGGAACGGGCCGGCACAGATACGCAGTATTTT. Protein: CASSQERAGTDTQYF.

The chain recombines TRBV10-1 with TRBJ2-7; TRBD2 matches 16 bases. Trimming cost V 6 bases and J 3 bases; bases outside gene matches: 8. CDR1 and CDR2 from the germline V gene are WNHNN and SYGVQD (reference sequence). The length of the CDR3 is 17 residues. The CDR3 nucleotides read TGCGCCAGCAGATCCGGGACTAGCGGGAGGGCCATCTACGAGCAGTACTTC. It specifies CASRSGTSGRAIYEQYF.

This clone was counted a few times. The chain employs TRBV5-1 and TRBJ1-1; 10 nucleotides align to TRBD1. Losses at the gene ends were 4 bases for V and 5 bases for J; bases not matched to a gene: 2. CDR1 and CDR2 (germline): SGHRS, YFSETQ. The CDR3 totals 13 residues. The CDR3 DNA is TGCGCCAGCAGCCGGGACAGGGGTACTGAAGCTTTCTTT. As protein: CASSRDRGTEAFF.

The chain carries TRBV6-5 and TRBJ2-1; 10 nucleotides align to TRBD2. With V trimmed by 5 bases and J by 2 bases, 3 bases remained unmatched. This CDR3 contains 15 residues. Germline-derived CDR1 and CDR2 are MNHEY and SVGAGI. The CDR3 DNA reads as TGTGCCAGCAGTCCTCTAGCGGGGGCCTACAATGAGCAGTTCTTC. Protein sequence: CASSPLAGAYNEQFF.